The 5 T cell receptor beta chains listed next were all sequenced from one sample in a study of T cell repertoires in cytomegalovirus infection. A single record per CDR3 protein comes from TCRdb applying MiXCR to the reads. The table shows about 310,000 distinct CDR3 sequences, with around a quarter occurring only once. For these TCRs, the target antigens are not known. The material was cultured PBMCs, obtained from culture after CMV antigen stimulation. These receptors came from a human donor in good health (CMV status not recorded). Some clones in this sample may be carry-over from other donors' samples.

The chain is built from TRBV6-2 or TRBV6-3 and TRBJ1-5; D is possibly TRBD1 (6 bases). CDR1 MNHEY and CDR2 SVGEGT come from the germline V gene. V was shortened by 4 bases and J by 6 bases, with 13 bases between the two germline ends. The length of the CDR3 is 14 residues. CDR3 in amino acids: CASSSYMTGQPQHF. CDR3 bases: TGTGCCAGCAGTTCCTATATGACAGGTCAGCCCCAGCATTTT.

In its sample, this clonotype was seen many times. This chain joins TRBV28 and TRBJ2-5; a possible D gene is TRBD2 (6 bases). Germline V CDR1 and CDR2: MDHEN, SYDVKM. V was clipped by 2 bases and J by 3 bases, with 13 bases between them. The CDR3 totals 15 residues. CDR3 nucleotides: TGTGCCAGCAGTTTACAGCGGTCGGGGGAAGAGACCCAGTACTTC. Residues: CASSLQRSGEETQYF.

CDR3 region: CASSPSRLSGNTIYF. CDR3 nucleotides: TGTGCCAGCAGCCCGAGTCGTCTCTCTGGAAACACCATATATTTT. The gene calls are TRBV7-8 and TRBJ1-3, with D unclear. The CDR3 runs to 15 residues. V shed 5 bases and J shed 0 bases, with 11 bases lying between them. The germline gives CDR1 SGHVS, CDR2 FQNEAQ.

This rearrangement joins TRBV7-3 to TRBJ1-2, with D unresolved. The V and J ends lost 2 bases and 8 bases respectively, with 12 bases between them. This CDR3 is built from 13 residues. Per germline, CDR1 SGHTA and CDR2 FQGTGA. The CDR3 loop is CASSLYTGEGYTF. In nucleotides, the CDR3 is TGTGCCAGCAGCTTATATACGGGAGAAGGCTACACCTTC.

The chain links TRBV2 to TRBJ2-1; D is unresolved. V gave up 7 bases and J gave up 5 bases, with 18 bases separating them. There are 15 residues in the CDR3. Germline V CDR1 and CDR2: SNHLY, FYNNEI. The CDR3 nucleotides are TGTGCCAGCAAGGGCTCCGGTACTTTCGACAATGAGCAGTTCTTC. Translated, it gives CASKGSGTFDNEQFF.